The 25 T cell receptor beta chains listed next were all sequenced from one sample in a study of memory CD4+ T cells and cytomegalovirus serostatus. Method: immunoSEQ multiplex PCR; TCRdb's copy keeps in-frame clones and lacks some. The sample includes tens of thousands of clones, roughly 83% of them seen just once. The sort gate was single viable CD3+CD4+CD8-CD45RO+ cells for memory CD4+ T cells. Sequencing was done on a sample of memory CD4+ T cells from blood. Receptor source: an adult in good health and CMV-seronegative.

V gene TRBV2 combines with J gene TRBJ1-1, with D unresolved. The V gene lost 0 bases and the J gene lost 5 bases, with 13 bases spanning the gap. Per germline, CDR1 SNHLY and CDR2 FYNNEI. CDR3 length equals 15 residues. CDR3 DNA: TGTGCCAGCAGTGAAGCGGCCAAGGGAGGGACTGAAGCTTTCTTT. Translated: CASSEAAKGGTEAFF.

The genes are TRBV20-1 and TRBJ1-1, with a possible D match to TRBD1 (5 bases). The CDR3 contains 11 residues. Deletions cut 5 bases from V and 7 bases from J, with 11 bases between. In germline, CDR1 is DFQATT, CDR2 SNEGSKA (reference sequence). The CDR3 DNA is TGCAGTGCTTGGGGGACGGTTGAAGCTTTCTTT. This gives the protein CSAWGTVEAFF.

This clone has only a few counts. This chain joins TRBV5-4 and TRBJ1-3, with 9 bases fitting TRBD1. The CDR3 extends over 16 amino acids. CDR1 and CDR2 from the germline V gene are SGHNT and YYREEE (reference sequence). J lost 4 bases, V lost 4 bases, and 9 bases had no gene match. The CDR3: CASSGTTGGAGNTIYF. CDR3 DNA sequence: TGTGCCAGCAGCGGGACCACAGGGGGCGCGGGAAACACCATATATTTT. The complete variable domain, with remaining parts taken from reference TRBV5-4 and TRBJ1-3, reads ETGVTQSPTHLIKTRGQQVTLRCSSQSGHNTVSWYQQALGQGPQFIFQYYREEENGRGNFPPRFSGLQFPNYSSELNVNALELDDSALYLCASSGTTGGAGNTIYFGEGSWLTVV.

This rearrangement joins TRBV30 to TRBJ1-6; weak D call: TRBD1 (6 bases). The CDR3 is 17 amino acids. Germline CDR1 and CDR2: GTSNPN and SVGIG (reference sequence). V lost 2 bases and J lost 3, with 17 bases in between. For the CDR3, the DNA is TGTGCCTGGAGTCCAGACAGGAGTCGGCTCTATAATTCACCCCTCCACTTT. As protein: CAWSPDRSRLYNSPLHF.

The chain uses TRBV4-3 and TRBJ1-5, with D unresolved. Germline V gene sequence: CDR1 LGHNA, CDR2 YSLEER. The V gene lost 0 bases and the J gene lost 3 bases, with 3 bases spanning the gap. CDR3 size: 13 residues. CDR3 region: CASSQEFNQPQHF. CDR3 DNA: TGCGCCAGCAGCCAAGAATTCAATCAGCCCCAGCATTTT.

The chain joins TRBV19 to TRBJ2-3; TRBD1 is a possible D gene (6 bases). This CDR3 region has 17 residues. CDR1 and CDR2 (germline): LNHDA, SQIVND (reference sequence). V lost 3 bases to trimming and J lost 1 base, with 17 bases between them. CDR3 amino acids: CASSIPTTGSRTDTQYF. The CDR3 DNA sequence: TGTGCCAGTAGTATTCCTACCACAGGGAGCCGCACAGATACGCAGTATTTT.

This CDR3 is CASSQGTGLEAFF. In nucleotides, the CDR3 is TGTGCCAGCAGCCAGGGGACAGGGCTTGAAGCTTTCTTT. This chain joins TRBV7-3 and TRBJ1-1; 9 nucleotides agree with TRBD1. The CDR3 consists of 13 residues. V dropped 5 bases and J dropped 7; count of bases not matched to a gene: 5. Per germline, CDR1 SGHTA and CDR2 FQGTGA.

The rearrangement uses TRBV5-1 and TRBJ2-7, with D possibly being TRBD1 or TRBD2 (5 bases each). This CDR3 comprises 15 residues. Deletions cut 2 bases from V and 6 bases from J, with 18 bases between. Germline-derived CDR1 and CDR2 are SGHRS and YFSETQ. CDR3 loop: CASSFGDLTRGEQYF. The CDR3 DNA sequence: TGCGCCAGCAGCTTCGGGGACCTTACCCGAGGCGAGCAGTACTTC.

The DNA for the CDR3 is TGCGCCAGCAGCCAAGTAGTAAATTCACCCCTCCACTTT. Its protein is CASSQVVNSPLHF. V and J are TRBV4-1 and TRBJ1-6, with D uncertain. The CDR3 extends over 13 amino acids. Germline CDR1 is MGHRA and CDR2 is YSYEKL. V lost 1 base and J lost 7, with 5 bases in between.

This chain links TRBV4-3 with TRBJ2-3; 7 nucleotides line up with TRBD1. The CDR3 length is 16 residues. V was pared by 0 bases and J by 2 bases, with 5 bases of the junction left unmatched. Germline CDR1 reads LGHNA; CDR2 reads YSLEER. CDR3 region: CASSQDATGNTDTQYF. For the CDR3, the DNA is TGCGCCAGCAGCCAAGATGCGACAGGGAACACAGATACGCAGTATTTT.

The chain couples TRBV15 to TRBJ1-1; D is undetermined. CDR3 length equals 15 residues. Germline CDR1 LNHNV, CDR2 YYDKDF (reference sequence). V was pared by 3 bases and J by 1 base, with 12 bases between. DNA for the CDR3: TGTGCCACCAGCAGCATCGGCCGAGGGAACACTGAAGCTTTCTTT. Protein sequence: CATSSIGRGNTEAFF. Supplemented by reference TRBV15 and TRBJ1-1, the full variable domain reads DAMVIQNPRYQVTQFGKPVTLSCSQTLNHNVMYWYQQKSSQAPKLLFHYYDKDFNNEADTPDNFQSRRPNTSFCFLDIRSPGLGDTAMYLCATSSIGRGNTEAFFGQGTRLTVV.

The CDR3 reads CASSYPTGGWTDTQYF. CDR3 nucleotide sequence: TGTGCCAGCAGCTACCCGACAGGGGGCTGGACAGATACGCAGTATTTT. This chain connects TRBV5-4 to TRBJ2-3; 10 positions agree with TRBD1. The CDR3 runs to 16 residues. Germline lookup yields CDR1 SGHNT and CDR2 YYREEE (reference sequence). Trimming at V came to 3 bases and at J to 3 bases, leaving 7 bases not matched to a gene. The variable domain in full, completed from reference TRBV5-4 and TRBJ2-3, reads ETGVTQSPTHLIKTRGQQVTLRCSSQSGHNTVSWYQQALGQGPQFIFQYYREEENGRGNFPPRFSGLQFPNYSSELNVNALELDDSALYLCASSYPTGGWTDTQYFGPGTRLTVL.

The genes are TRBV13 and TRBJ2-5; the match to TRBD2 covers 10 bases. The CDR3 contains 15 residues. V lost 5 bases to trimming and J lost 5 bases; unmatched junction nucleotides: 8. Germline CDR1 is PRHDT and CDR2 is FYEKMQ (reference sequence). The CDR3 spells CASSRSGRVSETQYF. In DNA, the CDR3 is TGTGCCAGCAGCCGCAGCGGGAGGGTGTCGGAGACCCAGTACTTC.

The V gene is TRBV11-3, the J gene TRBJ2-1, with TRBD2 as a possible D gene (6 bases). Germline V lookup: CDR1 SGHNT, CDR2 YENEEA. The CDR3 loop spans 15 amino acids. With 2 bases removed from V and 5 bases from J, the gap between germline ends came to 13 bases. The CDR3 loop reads CASSLWPSANNEQFF. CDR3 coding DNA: TGTGCCAGCAGCTTATGGCCTAGCGCCAACAATGAGCAGTTCTTC.

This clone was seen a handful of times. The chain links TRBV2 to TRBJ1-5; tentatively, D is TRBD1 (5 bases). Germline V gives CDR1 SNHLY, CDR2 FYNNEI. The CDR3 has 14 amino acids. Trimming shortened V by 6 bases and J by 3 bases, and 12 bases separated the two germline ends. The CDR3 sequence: CASSRQSINQPQHF. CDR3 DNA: TGTGCCAGCAGCCGACAGTCTATCAATCAGCCCCAGCATTTT.

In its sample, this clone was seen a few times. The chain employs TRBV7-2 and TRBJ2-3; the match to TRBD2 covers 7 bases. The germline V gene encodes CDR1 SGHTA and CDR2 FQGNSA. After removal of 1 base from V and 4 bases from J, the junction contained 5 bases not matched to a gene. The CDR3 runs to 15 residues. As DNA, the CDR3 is TGTGCCAGCAGCTTAGTGCGGGAGAGATCAGATACGCAGTATTTT. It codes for CASSLVRERSDTQYF.

CDR3 coding DNA: TGTGCCAGCAGTGTAGGACAGGTACATGGGTATGGCTACACCTTC. Protein sequence: CASSVGQVHGYGYTF. V and J are TRBV2 and TRBJ1-2, with 7 nucleotides matching TRBD1. V shed 4 bases, J shed 5 bases, and the junction held 10 bases outside the gene matches. The CDR3 contains 15 residues. Germline-derived CDR1 and CDR2 are SNHLY and FYNNEI.

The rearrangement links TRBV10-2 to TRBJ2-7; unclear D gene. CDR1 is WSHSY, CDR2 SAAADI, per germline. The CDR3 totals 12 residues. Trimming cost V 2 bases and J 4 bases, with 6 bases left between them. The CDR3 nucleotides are TGCGCCAGCAGTGAGGAGCCTTACGAGCAGTACTTC. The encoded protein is CASSEEPYEQYF.

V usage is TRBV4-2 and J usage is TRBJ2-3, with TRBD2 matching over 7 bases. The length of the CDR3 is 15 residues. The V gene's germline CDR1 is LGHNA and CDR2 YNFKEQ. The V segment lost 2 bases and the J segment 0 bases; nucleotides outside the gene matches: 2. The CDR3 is CASSQLAGSTDTQYF. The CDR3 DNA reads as TGTGCCAGCAGCCAATTAGCGGGCAGCACAGATACGCAGTATTTT.

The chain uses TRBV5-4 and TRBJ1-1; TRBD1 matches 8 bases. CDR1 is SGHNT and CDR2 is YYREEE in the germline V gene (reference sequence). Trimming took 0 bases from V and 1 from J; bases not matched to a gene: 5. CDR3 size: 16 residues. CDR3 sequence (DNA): TGTGCCAGCAGCTTGGAAAGGGACAGGCCGAACACTGAAGCTTTCTTT. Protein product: CASSLERDRPNTEAFF.

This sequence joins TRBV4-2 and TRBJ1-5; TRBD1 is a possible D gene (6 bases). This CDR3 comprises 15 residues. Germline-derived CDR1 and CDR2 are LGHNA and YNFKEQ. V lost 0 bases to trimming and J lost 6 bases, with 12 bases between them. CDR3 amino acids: CASSQEGGGRQPQHF. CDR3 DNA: TGTGCCAGCAGCCAAGAAGGGGGGGGCCGTCAGCCCCAGCATTTT.

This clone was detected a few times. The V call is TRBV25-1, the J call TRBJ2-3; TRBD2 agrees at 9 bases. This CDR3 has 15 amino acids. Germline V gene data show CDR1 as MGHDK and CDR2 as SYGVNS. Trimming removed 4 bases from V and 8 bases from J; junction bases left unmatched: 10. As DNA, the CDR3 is TGTGCCAGCAGTGTTGCTAGCGGGGACCACGGTACGCAGTATTTT. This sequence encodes CASSVASGDHGTQYF.

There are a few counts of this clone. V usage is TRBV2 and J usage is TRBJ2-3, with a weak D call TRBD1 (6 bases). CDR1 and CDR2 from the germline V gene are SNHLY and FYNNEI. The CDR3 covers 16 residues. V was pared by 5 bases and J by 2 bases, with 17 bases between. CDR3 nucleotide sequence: TGTGCCAGCAGTCAATGGACAGAGAGGTTCACAGATACGCAGTATTTT. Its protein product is CASSQWTERFTDTQYF.

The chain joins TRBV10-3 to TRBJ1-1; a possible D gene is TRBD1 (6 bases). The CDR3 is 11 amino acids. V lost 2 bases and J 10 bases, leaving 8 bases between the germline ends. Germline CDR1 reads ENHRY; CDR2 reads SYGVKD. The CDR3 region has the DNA TGTGCCATCAGTGAGACAGGGCGAGCTTTCTTT. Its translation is CAISETGRAFF.

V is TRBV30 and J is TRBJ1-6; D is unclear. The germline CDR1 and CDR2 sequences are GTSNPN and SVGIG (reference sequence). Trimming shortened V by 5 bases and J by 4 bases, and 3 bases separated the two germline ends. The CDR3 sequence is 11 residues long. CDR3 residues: CAWSYNSPLHF. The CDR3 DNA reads TGTGCCTGGTCTTATAATTCACCCCTCCACTTT.